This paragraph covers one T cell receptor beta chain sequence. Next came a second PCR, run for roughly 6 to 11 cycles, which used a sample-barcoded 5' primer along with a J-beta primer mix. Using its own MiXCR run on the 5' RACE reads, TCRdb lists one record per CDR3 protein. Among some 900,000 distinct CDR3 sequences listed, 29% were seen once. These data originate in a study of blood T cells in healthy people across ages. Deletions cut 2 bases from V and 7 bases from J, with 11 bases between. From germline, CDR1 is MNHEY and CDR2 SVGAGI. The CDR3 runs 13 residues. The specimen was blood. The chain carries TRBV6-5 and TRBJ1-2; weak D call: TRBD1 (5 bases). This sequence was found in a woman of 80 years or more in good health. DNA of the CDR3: TGTGCCAGCAGTTACCGGCAGGGAGCTGGCTACACCTTC. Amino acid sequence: CASSYRQGAGYTF.